The subject of this entry is one TCR beta chain. The antigen remains unidentified. These data come from a study of beta chain features in type 1 diabetes. The whole isolated RNA underwent reverse transcription, so sequencing captured expressed TCRB transcripts. Libraries were prepared by immunoSEQ multiplex PCR; TCRdb keeps only in-frame clonotypes and omits some of them. The table shows hundreds of thousands of clones, with over 10% occurring only once. Study-wide points: Moderate but significant shortening of TCRB CDR3s was recorded in all four CD4+ subsets from Type 1 diabetes patients. Because the template was cDNA, high-expressing cells might be over-represented. When VDJ junctions were examined, type 1 diabetes patients showed fewer insertions and more deletions.

Per the germline V gene, CDR1 is SGHRS and CDR2 is YFSETQ. This CDR3 is built from 14 residues. The ends were cut back, 3 bases at V and 2 bases at J, with 11 bases in the middle. The chain recombines TRBV5-1 with TRBJ1-1; D gene uncertain. The TCR originated in a man in his late teens or twenties with type 1 diabetes. The sample comprised naive CD4+ T cells from blood. CDR3 DNA sequence: TGCGCCAGCAGCTACATCTCAGATAACACTGAAGCTTTCTTT. It is translated as CASSYISDNTEAFF.